The 21 T cell receptor beta chains given below trace back to one sample, sequenced in a study of patients and donors after allogeneic stem cell transplantation. TCRdb used MiXCR to reprocess the RT-PCR reads, holding one entry per CDR3 protein. Here the sample spans 920,000 or so distinct CDR3 sequences, over 15% being singletons. The sequenced sample was blood, either unsorted or a sorted T cell fraction (not recorded which). The receptors shown here come from a human donor who was either an allogeneic HSCT recipient or a stem cell or donor lymphocyte infusion donor (not recorded which). It is not recorded whose cells these are; they may come from a transplant donor.

This clonotype was seen only a few times. V is TRBV4-3 and J is TRBJ1-6; 7 nucleotides align to TRBD1. Germline CDR1 is LGHNA and CDR2 is YSLEER. This CDR3 comprises 17 residues. Trimming took 0 bases from V and 7 from J; bases not matched to a gene: 9. DNA of the CDR3: TGCGCCAGCAGCCAAGACGCTGGAGGGGGCTGGAATTCACCCCTCCACTTT. Protein product: CASSQDAGGGWNSPLHF.

The chain combines TRBV29-1 with TRBJ2-4; unclear D gene. This CDR3 has 15 amino acids. The germline V gene encodes CDR1 SQVTM and CDR2 ANQGSEA. Trimming took 1 base from V and 2 from J, leaving 12 bases between them. The CDR3 DNA sequence: TGCAGCGTTGAAGTTATGGGGTGGACCAAAAACATTCAGTACTTC. Amino acid sequence: CSVEVMGWTKNIQYF.

This clonotype was seen at least ten times. This chain connects TRBV12-3 or TRBV12-4 to TRBJ2-7; D uncertain. V was trimmed by 4 bases and J by 1 base, leaving 14 bases between them. The CDR3 totals 15 residues. The CDR3 here is CASSSPQSASYEQYF. DNA for the CDR3: TGTGCCAGCAGTTCCCCTCAGAGCGCATCCTACGAGCAGTACTTC.

This clonotype was seen a few times. The chain uses TRBV7-2 and TRBJ2-5; 11 positions match TRBD2. CDR1 SGHTA and CDR2 FQGNSA come from the germline V gene. The CDR3 loop spans 17 amino acids. The V gene end was trimmed by 7 bases and the J gene end by 2 bases; junction bases not matched to a gene: 12. CDR3 in amino acids: CASIFSSGGSLQETQYF. The DNA for the CDR3 is TGTGCCAGCATCTTCTCTAGCGGGGGGTCCCTACAAGAGACCCAGTACTTC.

V and J are TRBV24-1 and TRBJ2-1, with 7 positions matching TRBD2. The V segment lost 9 bases and the J segment 2 bases; nucleotides outside the gene matches: 3. Germline V gene sequence: CDR1 KGHDR, CDR2 SFDVKD. The CDR3 is made up of 13 amino acids. The CDR3 bases are TGTGCCACCGGGAGCGGGGCCTACAATGAGCAGTTCTTC. As protein: CATGSGAYNEQFF.

CDR3 nucleotides: TGCGCCAGCAGCTTAAGCTGGGACAGGGAAACCTACGAGCAGTACTTC. The encoded protein is CASSLSWDRETYEQYF. V is TRBV5-1 and J is TRBJ2-7, with TRBD1 identical over 9 bases. The CDR3 is 16 amino acids. After removal of 2 bases from V and 2 bases from J, the junction contained 8 bases not matched to a gene. CDR1 SGHRS and CDR2 YFSETQ come from the germline V gene.

The chain couples TRBV4-1 to TRBJ1-6, with a weak D call TRBD1 (5 bases). The CDR3 length is 18 residues. Germline CDR1 is MGHRA and CDR2 is YSYEKL. V lost 2 bases to trimming and J lost 8 bases, with 22 bases between them. CDR3 loop: CASSQKNPPQGVDSPLHF. DNA for the CDR3: TGCGCCAGCAGCCAAAAAAACCCACCCCAGGGAGTTGATTCACCCCTCCACTTT.

This CDR3 is CASSLQGRGGEKLFF. CDR3 nucleotide sequence: TGCGCCAGCAGCTTGCAGGGGAGAGGAGGTGAAAAACTGTTTTTT. The chain is built from TRBV5-1 and TRBJ1-4, with a weak D call TRBD1 (6 bases). The germline gives CDR1 SGHRS, CDR2 YFSETQ. This CDR3 contains 15 residues. V was clipped by 1 base and J by 7 bases, with 14 bases between them.

V usage is TRBV3-1 and J usage is TRBJ2-5, with 15 bases identical to TRBD2. The ends lost 5 bases at V and 4 bases at J; junction bases unmatched: 8. CDR3 length: 17 amino acids. Germline CDR1 LGHDT, CDR2 YNNKEL (reference sequence). The CDR3 here is CASSSGLAGGLRETQYF. CDR3 nucleotide sequence: TGTGCCAGCAGCTCGGGACTAGCGGGGGGTTTAAGAGAGACCCAGTACTTC.

This clonotype appeared many times. This chain joins TRBV7-2 and TRBJ2-2; no reliable D call. CDR1 and CDR2 from the germline V gene are SGHTA and FQGNSA. This CDR3 has 12 amino acids. Trimming shortened V by 4 bases and J by 8 bases, and 8 bases separated the two germline ends. The CDR3 reads CASSSAVGELFF. The CDR3 DNA sequence: TGTGCCAGCAGCTCCGCCGTTGGGGAGCTGTTTTTT.

The genes are TRBV12-3 or TRBV12-4 and TRBJ2-5; TRBD2 matches 8 bases. V lost 4 bases to trimming and J lost 5 bases; unmatched junction nucleotides: 9. The CDR3 loop spans 15 amino acids. The CDR3 region is CASSSQGLASETQYF. CDR3 nucleotide sequence: TGTGCCAGCAGTTCCCAAGGACTAGCTTCGGAGACCCAGTACTTC.

The sample holds many counts of this clonotype. The J gene is TRBJ1-1, the V gene TRBV27; TRBD1 aligns across 7 bases. CDR3 length: 15 residues. CDR1 and CDR2 from the germline V gene are MNHEY and SMNVEV (reference sequence). V gave up 2 bases and J gave up 0 bases; unmatched junction bases: 3. CDR3 bases: TGTGCCAGCAGTTTAAGACAGGGCTTGAACACTGAAGCTTTCTTT. Protein: CASSLRQGLNTEAFF.

This clonotype occurred a few times. This chain uses TRBV2 with TRBJ1-2; D is undetermined. Germline assignment: CDR1 SNHLY and CDR2 FYNNEI. The CDR3 spans 16 residues. Trimming stripped 7 bases from V and 3 bases from J, with 21 bases between. For the CDR3, the DNA is TGTGCCAGCACCACTGAGCCTAGGAGGGTTGACTATGGCTACACCTTC. This sequence encodes CASTTEPRRVDYGYTF.

CDR3: CATSSTGTGRDETQYF. The CDR3 coding sequence is TGTGCCACCAGCAGCACCGGGACAGGGCGTGACGAGACCCAGTACTTC. The chain employs TRBV15 and TRBJ2-5; TRBD1 matches at 9 bases. The CDR3 contains 16 residues. Germline V gene lookup returns CDR1 LNHNV and CDR2 YYDKDF (reference sequence). Germline trimming cut 3 bases from V and 5 bases from J; bases unmatched to any gene: 10.

The chain couples TRBV2 to TRBJ2-7, with D unclear. The CDR3 sequence is 12 residues long. The V gene's germline CDR1 is SNHLY and CDR2 FYNNEI. V lost 4 bases to trimming and J lost 4 bases, with 8 bases between them. CDR3 loop: CASSGAQYEQYF. For the CDR3, the DNA is TGTGCCAGCAGTGGAGCCCAATACGAGCAGTACTTC.

This clonotype turned up a few times. This chain uses TRBV11-1 with TRBJ2-1; D unclear. Germline V gene data show CDR1 as SGHAT and CDR2 as FQDESV (reference sequence). V lost 1 base and J lost 10, with 11 bases in between. The CDR3 has 13 amino acids. The CDR3 coding sequence is TGTGCCAGCAGCTTAGACCTGGTACGAGAGCAGTTCTTC. It codes for CASSLDLVREQFF.

This clonotype appeared a few times. The rearrangement uses TRBV29-1 and TRBJ2-5, with D perhaps matching TRBD1 or TRBD2 (5 bases each). From germline, CDR1 is SQVTM and CDR2 ANQGSEA. Deletions cut 7 bases from V and 4 bases from J, with 13 bases between. This CDR3 comprises 12 residues. CDR3: CSGTRDRETQYF. In nucleotides, the CDR3 is TGCAGCGGAACCAGGGACCGAGAGACCCAGTACTTC.

This clonotype has just a few counts. V and J are TRBV7-8 and TRBJ2-4, with D unresolved. V dropped 0 bases and J dropped 5 bases, with 8 bases sitting between them. Germline CDR1 is SGHVS and CDR2 is FQNEAQ. This CDR3 has 14 amino acids. CDR3 sequence: CASSLALVENIQYF. The DNA of the CDR3 is TGTGCCAGCAGCTTAGCTTTAGTCGAAAACATTCAGTACTTC.

The rearrangement uses TRBV7-9 and TRBJ1-1; D is uncertain. CDR1 is SEHNR, CDR2 FQNEAQ, per germline (reference sequence). Deletions cut 1 base from V and 11 bases from J, with 14 bases between. The CDR3 contains 13 residues. CDR3 in amino acids: CASSLVSGFGAFF. DNA of the CDR3: TGTGCCAGCAGCTTAGTCTCGGGGTTCGGGGCTTTCTTT. The whole variable domain, remainder taken from reference TRBV7-9 and TRBJ1-1, is DTGVSQNPRHKITKRGQNVTFRCDPISEHNRLYWYRQTLGQGPEFLTYFQNEAQLEKSRLLSDRFSAERPKGSFSTLEIQRTEQGDSAMYLCASSLVSGFGAFFGQGTRLTVV.

This clonotype has at least ten counts. V gene TRBV12-3 or TRBV12-4 combines with J gene TRBJ2-7; D gene uncertain. The CDR3 loop spans 11 amino acids. V lost 6 bases and J 0 bases, leaving 3 bases between the germline ends. CDR3 protein: CASSTSYEQYF. In DNA, the CDR3 is TGTGCCAGCAGCACCTCCTACGAGCAGTACTTC.

This clonotype showed up just a few times. V and J are TRBV4-1 and TRBJ2-5; TRBD2 matches at 11 bases. The CDR3 runs 16 residues. The J segment lost 0 bases and the V segment lost 4 bases, leaving 4 bases of the junction unmatched. Germline V gene sequence: CDR1 MGHRA, CDR2 YSYEKL. The CDR3 DNA reads TGCGCCAGCAGCCCACCGGGACTAGCGGACCAAGAGACCCAGTACTTC. Translation: CASSPPGLADQETQYF.